This T cell receptor beta chain was profiled in a study of blood T cell repertoires in COVID-19. For the study at large: Both acute and convalescent COVID-19 samples were obtained from the United States, Italy and Spain. In each case, the material was cDNA or gDNA derived from T cells, B-cell-depleted T cells, or PBMCs.

The V and J ends lost 5 bases and 7 bases respectively, with 12 bases between them. Germline values: CDR1 MNHEY, CDR2 SMNVEV (reference sequence). CDR3 length equals 13 residues. Authors' data handling: Reference gene primer amplification yielded estimated nucleated cell counts. Measured with immunoSEQ multiplex PCR; TCRdb has only the in-frame clones, and not every one. V and J calls and clone size follow that table, whereas D and trimming were derived from the DNA. The data hold 150,000 or so clones, with about 86% observed a single time. Input material: peripheral blood. The sequence was obtained from a man in his 60s with acute or convalescent COVID-19. The chain is built from TRBV27 and TRBJ1-5; D is unclear. DNA of the CDR3: TGTGCCAGCAGTCCACGAACAGAACAGCCCCAGCATTTT. Translating it yields CASSPRTEQPQHF.